Detailed here is one TCR beta chain. The germline CDR1 and CDR2 sequences are KGHSH and LQKENI. The ends lost 3 bases at V and 4 bases at J; junction bases unmatched: 6. The CDR3 contains 16 residues. This entry belongs to a study of blood T cell repertoires in COVID-19. The protocol was immunoSEQ multiplex PCR, while the TCRdb copy is restricted to in-frame clones and leaves out a portion. The sample yields some 99,000 clones, around 90% seen once. The sample was peripheral blood. The V gene is TRBV18, the J gene TRBJ1-5; 10 bases agree with TRBD1. This clonotype was sampled from a human donor with COVID-19, enrolled during active disease. The donor label of this sample is uncertain. The CDR3 protein is CASSPGDRGINQPQHF. CDR3 nucleotide sequence: TGTGCCAGCTCACCGGGGGACAGGGGCATTAATCAGCCCCAGCATTTT.